This is a list of T cell receptor beta chains from one sample in a study of T cells in localized non-small cell lung cancer. The assay was immunoSEQ multiplex PCR, and TCRdb's table has in-frame clones only and misses some. The sample includes 30,000 to 40,000 clones, approximately 91% of them seen just once. Sequences were derived from peripheral blood, sampled before any cancer treatment. Every receptor here comes from a woman between 35 and 75 years old with stage I lung adenocarcinoma. Each CDR3 is given with its conserved first and last residue. A D gene is named only where the DNA matches it firmly. Some rows mark clone size as missing; the rest say once, few, many or name a class of expanded clone.

size	length	V	D	J	CDR3	DNA
-	15	TRBV7-2	-	TRBJ2-2	CASSASTGSGGELFF	TGTGCCAGCAGTGCCTCTACAGGGTCCGGCGGGGAGCTGTTTTTT
-	14	TRBV7-2	TRBD2	TRBJ2-5	CASSTPRGVETQYF	TGTGCCAGCAGCACACCGCGGGGGGTGGAGACCCAGTACTTC
-	12	TRBV7-6	-	TRBJ2-3	CASSLITDTQYF	TGTGCCAGCAGCTTGATCACAGATACGCAGTATTTT
-	14	TRBV5-1	-	TRBJ2-1	CASRSSGYYNEQFF	TGCGCCAGCAGATCTTCAGGCTACTACAATGAGCAGTTCTTC
-	16	TRBV4-1	TRBD1	TRBJ1-1	CASSQEAGGFVTEAFF	TGCGCCAGCAGCCAAGAGGCAGGGGGGTTCGTCACTGAAGCTTTCTTT
once	15	TRBV7-2	-	TRBJ2-3	CASSLVSVRTDTQYF	TGTGCCAGCAGCTTAGTTAGCGTGAGGACAGATACGCAGTATTTT
-	14	TRBV5-1	-	TRBJ1-5	CASSLEGGFQPQHF	TGCGCCAGCAGCTTGGAAGGGGGGTTTCAGCCCCAGCATTTT
-	13	TRBV27	-	TRBJ1-1	CASSLSMNTEAFF	TGTGCCAGCAGTTTATCAATGAACACTGAAGCTTTCTTT
-	13	TRBV29-1	-	TRBJ2-7	CSVEDTALGEQYF	TGCAGCGTTGAAGATACGGCCCTGGGCGAGCAGTACTTC
-	14	TRBV9	TRBD2	TRBJ2-3	CASGERGFTDTQYF	TGTGCCAGCGGAGAGCGGGGATTCACAGATACGCAGTATTTT
-	15	TRBV7-3	TRBD2	TRBJ2-3	CASSPGTSGTDTQYF	TGTGCCAGCAGCCCGGGGACTAGCGGAACAGATACGCAGTATTTT
-	16	TRBV4-1	TRBD1	TRBJ2-3	CASSQKTGGGPDTQYF	TGCGCCAGCAGCCAAAAGACAGGGGGCGGGCCAGATACGCAGTATTTT
-	15	TRBV5-4	TRBD1	TRBJ2-5	CASSRGGTGPETQYF	TGTGCCAGCAGCCGTGGGGGGACAGGGCCAGAGACCCAGTACTTC
-	13	TRBV11-2	-	TRBJ1-2	CASSRQDSYGYTF	TGTGCCAGCAGCCGTCAGGACTCCTATGGCTACACCTTC
once	17	TRBV7-8	-	TRBJ2-1	CASSLNAGVAVHNEQFF	TGTGCCAGCAGCTTAAACGCCGGAGTAGCGGTGCACAATGAGCAGTTCTTC
-	17	TRBV9	-	TRBJ1-3	CASSPYEEGTPGNTIYF	TGTGCCAGCAGCCCTTATGAGGAGGGAACCCCTGGAAACACCATATATTTT
once	11	TRBV25-1	-	TRBJ2-7	CASSGGWEQYF	TGTGCCAGCAGTGGGGGTTGGGAGCAGTACTTC
-	13	TRBV5-1	-	TRBJ2-1	CASSPDSYNEQFF	TGCGCCAGCAGCCCGGACAGTTACAATGAGCAGTTCTTC
-	12	TRBV6-6	-	TRBJ2-5	CATRATQEAQYF	TGTGCCACCAGGGCTACCCAAGAGGCCCAGTACTTC
-	15	TRBV9	-	TRBJ1-1	CASSVGGRASTEAFF	TGTGCCAGCAGCGTTGGGGGCAGGGCGAGCACTGAAGCTTTCTTT
-	13	TRBV7-7	-	TRBJ2-1	CASSLLGEGEQFF	TGTGCTAGCAGCCTCCTGGGTGAGGGTGAGCAGTTCTTC
-	15	TRBV29-1	-	TRBJ1-1	CSVDIRGPQNTEAFF	TGCAGCGTTGATATTCGGGGGCCCCAGAACACTGAAGCTTTCTTT
once	15	TRBV6-1	TRBD2	TRBJ2-5	CASSEWASGLGTQYF	TGTGCCAGCAGTGAATGGGCTAGCGGCCTGGGGACCCAGTACTTC
-	15	TRBV6-5	TRBD1	TRBJ1-1	CASSYTRTGGTEAFF	TGTGCCAGCAGTTACACCAGGACAGGGGGCACTGAAGCTTTCTTT
-	15	TRBV6-5	-	TRBJ2-7	CASSYSGAQFGEQYF	TGTGCCAGCAGTTACTCGGGGGCTCAATTTGGCGAGCAGTACTTC
-	15	TRBV7-9	-	TRBJ2-1	CASSLDQGLVDEQFF	TGTGCCAGCAGCTTAGATCAGGGGCTAGTCGATGAGCAGTTCTTC
-	13	TRBV7-9	TRBD1	TRBJ2-3	CASRSYRGHTQYF	TGTGCCAGCAGGTCATACAGGGGACATACGCAGTATTTT
-	13	TRBV27	-	TRBJ1-2	CASSPQEFHGYTF	TGTGCCAGCAGTCCACAGGAATTTCATGGCTACACCTTC
-	17	TRBV7-2	-	TRBJ2-6	CASSLRGAFSGANVLTF	TGTGCCAGCAGCTTACGGGGGGCTTTCTCTGGGGCCAACGTCCTGACTTTC
-	15	TRBV5-1	TRBD1	TRBJ2-1	CASTRGTGPDNEQFF	TGCGCCAGCACCAGGGGGACAGGGCCCGACAATGAGCAGTTCTTC
-	12	TRBV10-3	-	TRBJ2-7	CAARAQYYEQYF	TGTGCCGCCCGGGCCCAATACTACGAGCAGTACTTC
-	14	TRBV18	TRBD1	TRBJ2-7	CASSPRQGTYEQYF	TGTGCCAGCTCACCTCGACAGGGTACCTACGAGCAGTACTTC
-	15	TRBV6-5	-	TRBJ2-3	CASSYAPGGPDTQYF	TGTGCCAGCAGTTACGCCCCTGGCGGGCCAGATACGCAGTATTTT
-	14	TRBV19	-	TRBJ1-4	CASSTTGFNEKLFF	TGTGCCAGTAGTACCACAGGGTTTAATGAAAAACTGTTTTTT
few	14	TRBV5-4	-	TRBJ1-2	CASSSPTGDYGYTF	TGTGCCAGCAGCTCTCCGACAGGTGATTATGGCTACACCTTC
-	14	TRBV6-1	-	TRBJ1-1	CASRGGQLNTEAFF	TGTGCCAGCAGGGGAGGACAGTTGAACACTGAAGCTTTCTTT
-	15	TRBV6-5	TRBD1	TRBJ2-1	CASSGQGPLRNEQFF	TGTGCCAGCAGTGGACAGGGCCCTCTTCGGAATGAGCAGTTCTTC
-	13	TRBV29-1	TRBD1	TRBJ2-1	CSVGGQEGTEQFF	TGCAGCGTTGGCGGACAGGAAGGGACAGAGCAGTTCTTC
-	16	TRBV4-3	TRBD1	TRBJ1-2	CASSQERQGRVYGYTF	TGCGCCAGCAGCCAAGAGAGACAGGGTCGGGTCTATGGCTACACCTTC
-	14	TRBV7-2	-	TRBJ1-1	CASSLGVSPVRAFF	TGTGCCAGCAGCTTAGGAGTCTCCCCGGTCAGAGCTTTCTTT
-	13	TRBV9	TRBD1	TRBJ1-1	CASSTTGGTEAFF	TGTGCCAGCAGCACGACAGGGGGCACTGAAGCTTTCTTT
-	14	TRBV19	TRBD1	TRBJ1-4	CASADPGQGVKLFF	TGTGCCAGTGCCGACCCGGGACAGGGAGTGAAACTGTTTTTT
-	11	TRBV29-1	-	TRBJ1-2	CSVSTIYGYTF	TGCAGCGTTAGCACCATCTATGGCTACACCTTC
-	14	TRBV21-1	-	TRBJ1-5	CASTEKGGDQPQHF	TGTGCCAGCACCGAGAAGGGGGGCGATCAGCCCCAGCATTTT
-	16	TRBV5-4	TRBD1	TRBJ2-2	CASSSGDRGYTGELFF	TGTGCCAGCAGCTCAGGGGACAGGGGATACACCGGGGAGCTGTTTTTT
-	13	TRBV6-1	TRBD2	TRBJ2-7	CASSGGRTYEQYF	TGTGCCAGCTCGGGAGGCCGTACCTACGAGCAGTACTTC
-	15	TRBV9	-	TRBJ1-2	CASSGQHSSNYGYTF	TGTGCCAGCAGCGGTCAGCACAGCTCTAACTATGGCTACACCTTC
-	15	TRBV5-4	-	TRBJ1-1	CASSDNGEGNTEAFF	TGTGCCAGCAGCGATAACGGGGAGGGGAACACTGAAGCTTTCTTT
-	11	TRBV29-1	-	TRBJ1-2	CSVEGGQGHTF	TGCAGCGTTGAAGGAGGGCAGGGGCATACCTTC
-	11	TRBV7-9	-	TRBJ1-4	CASSEREKLFF	TGTGCTAGCAGCGAAAGGGAAAAACTGTTTTTT
-	12	TRBV9	-	TRBJ1-1	CASSGRGTEAFF	TGTGCCAGCAGCGGAAGGGGAACTGAAGCTTTCTTT
-	13	TRBV7-3	-	TRBJ1-1	CASRQGKNTEAFF	TGTGCCAGCAGACAGGGCAAGAACACTGAAGCTTTCTTT